These 15 T cell receptor beta chains came from one sample sequenced in a study of T-cell reconstitution after alpha-beta-depleted transplantation in children. Unique molecular identifiers were used in preparing the TCRbeta library. Using its own MiXCR run on the PCR reads, TCRdb lists one record per CDR3 protein. The sample has 330,000 or so distinct CDR3 sequences, about 9.3% seen once. Sample: PBMCs from the stem cell graft donor, taken from the stem cell graft. These receptors were taken from a human donor who donated a stem cell graft to a child with acute lymphoblastic leukemia.

This chain connects TRBV20-1 to TRBJ2-7; D remains ambiguous. V lost 2 bases to trimming and J lost 1 base, with 15 bases between them. Germline-derived CDR1 and CDR2 are DFQATT and SNEGSKA (reference sequence). CDR3 length: 15 amino acids. In DNA, the CDR3 is TGCAGTGCTAGACTTGGAGTGGAAGGGTCCTACGAGCAGTACTTC. Translated: CSARLGVEGSYEQYF.

This clonotype was recorded a few times. This chain joins TRBV12-3 or TRBV12-4 and TRBJ1-6; 10 bases are a match to TRBD1. The CDR3 extends over 15 amino acids. V was pared by 6 bases and J by 10 bases, with 9 bases of the junction left unmatched. The CDR3 region has the DNA TGTGCCAGCAGCCTGACCGGGACAGGGGTCTCACCCCTCCACTTT. Translated: CASSLTGTGVSPLHF.

This clonotype appeared a few times. This chain connects TRBV4-1 to TRBJ2-7; 9 nucleotides match TRBD1. CDR1 and CDR2 (germline): MGHRA, YSYEKL. J was trimmed by 6 bases and V by 1 base; bases with no gene match: 7. CDR3 size: 15 residues. For the CDR3, the DNA is TGCGCCAGCAGCCAAGTTGGGACAGGGATAGGCGAGCAGTACTTC. Amino acid sequence: CASSQVGTGIGEQYF.

This clonotype was observed at least ten times. J is TRBJ2-1 and V is TRBV6-2 or TRBV6-3; a possible D gene is TRBD2 (5 bases). CDR3 size: 13 residues. The germline V gene encodes CDR1 MNHEY and CDR2 SVGEGT. Trimming took off 4 bases at V and 8 bases at J, with 12 bases between the two ends. CDR3 residues: CASSSVLADEQFF. The DNA of the CDR3 is TGTGCCAGCAGTTCCGTCCTAGCCGATGAGCAGTTCTTC.

CDR3 DNA: TGTGCCAGCCAGGCGGGGGGGCAGGGGTACCCCCAGCATTTT. Protein product: CASQAGGQGYPQHF. The chain carries TRBV7-6 and TRBJ1-5; a possible D gene is TRBD1 (6 bases). Germline assignment: CDR1 SGHVS and CDR2 FNYEAQ. The CDR3 has 14 residues. Trimming pared 8 bases from V and 10 bases from J, leaving 21 bases between.

This clonotype was counted only a few times. This sequence joins TRBV12-3 or TRBV12-4 and TRBJ1-5; D not certain. The CDR3 is 16 residues long. V lost 1 base to trimming and J lost 0 bases, with 10 bases between them. DNA of the CDR3: TGTGCCAGCAGTTTAGGGCGAGATTTTAGCAATCAGCCCCAGCATTTT. Protein: CASSLGRDFSNQPQHF.

This clonotype turned up a few times. The chain has TRBV19 and TRBJ1-5, with 8 bases matching TRBD1. Trimming at V came to 10 bases and at J to 4 bases, leaving 3 bases not matched to a gene. CDR1 and CDR2 from the germline V gene are LNHDA and SQIVND (reference sequence). This CDR3 has 12 residues. For the CDR3, the DNA is TGTGCCACCAGACAGGGGAATCAGCCCCAGCATTTT. This encodes CATRQGNQPQHF.

In its sample, this clonotype was seen many times. The chain joins TRBV27 to TRBJ2-1, with D uncertain. Germline V gene data show CDR1 as MNHEY and CDR2 as SMNVEV (reference sequence). The CDR3 is made up of 13 amino acids. Trimming left V 1 base short and J 4 bases short, with 5 bases between. Written as DNA, the CDR3 is TGTGCCAGCAGTTTATACAGATACAATGAGCAGTTCTTC. This gives the protein CASSLYRYNEQFF.

This clonotype was counted a few times. The chain carries TRBV7-8 and TRBJ2-7, with no clear D. Germline CDR1 reads SGHVS; CDR2 reads FQNEAQ. The CDR3 loop spans 16 amino acids. V gave up 5 bases and J gave up 1 base, with 18 bases separating them. CDR3 sequence reads: CASSRRFQSRSYEQYF. CDR3 nucleotides: TGTGCCAGCAGCAGAAGGTTCCAGTCGAGATCCTACGAGCAGTACTTC.

The chain carries TRBV27 and TRBJ2-2, with unresolved D. The CDR3 has 14 residues. Trimming took 7 bases from V and 1 from J, leaving 10 bases between them. Germline CDR1 and CDR2: MNHEY and SMNVEV (reference sequence). The CDR3 loop is CASITDWNTGELFF. The CDR3 DNA is TGTGCCAGCATCACAGATTGGAACACCGGGGAGCTGTTTTTT.

The chain employs TRBV12-3 or TRBV12-4 and TRBJ1-3, with a tentative D call TRBD1 (5 bases). CDR3 length equals 14 residues. V was trimmed by 3 bases and J by 0 bases, leaving 6 bases between them. For the CDR3, the DNA is TGTGCCAGCAGTTTGGGGGTCTCTGGAAACACCATATATTTT. It is translated as CASSLGVSGNTIYF.

The J gene is TRBJ1-3, the V gene TRBV12-3 or TRBV12-4; no clear D. V was cut by 3 bases and J by 0 bases, with 9 bases left in between. The CDR3 has 15 amino acids. The CDR3 DNA sequence: TGTGCCAGCAGTTTGGAGGGTTACTCTGGAAACACCATATATTTT. Translated, it gives CASSLEGYSGNTIYF.

V and J are TRBV2 and TRBJ2-3, with unresolved D. Germline CDR1 is SNHLY and CDR2 is FYNNEI. Deletions cut 9 bases from V and 1 base from J, with 2 bases between. CDR3 size: 10 residues. The CDR3 coding sequence is TGTGCCAGGGGCACAGATACGCAGTATTTT. This translates into CARGTDTQYF.

This clonotype was picked up many times. This chain uses TRBV11-2 with TRBJ2-5, with unresolved D. With 5 bases removed from V and 7 bases from J, the gap between germline ends came to 11 bases. CDR3 length: 12 amino acids. Germline CDR1 is SGHAT and CDR2 is FQNNGV. The CDR3 DNA follows: TGTGCCAGCAGCCCTCGGGTGTCGACCCAGTACTTC. Translated, it gives CASSPRVSTQYF. The full variable domain, its missing parts supplied by reference TRBV11-2 and TRBJ2-5, is EAGVAQSPRYKIIEKRQSVAFWCNPISGHATLYWYQQILGQGPKLLIQFQNNGVVDDSQLPKDRFSAERLKGVDSTLKIQPAKLEDSAVYLCASSPRVSTQYFGPGTRLLVL.

This clonotype was observed a handful of times. The chain recombines TRBV12-3 or TRBV12-4 with TRBJ1-1; 8 nucleotides agree with TRBD1. Trimming took 3 bases from V and 4 from J; bases not matched to a gene: 16. This CDR3 contains 18 residues. The CDR3 sequence is CASSLVAKTGGYGTEAFF. The CDR3 DNA reads as TGTGCCAGCAGTTTGGTGGCAAAAACAGGGGGTTATGGCACTGAAGCTTTCTTT.